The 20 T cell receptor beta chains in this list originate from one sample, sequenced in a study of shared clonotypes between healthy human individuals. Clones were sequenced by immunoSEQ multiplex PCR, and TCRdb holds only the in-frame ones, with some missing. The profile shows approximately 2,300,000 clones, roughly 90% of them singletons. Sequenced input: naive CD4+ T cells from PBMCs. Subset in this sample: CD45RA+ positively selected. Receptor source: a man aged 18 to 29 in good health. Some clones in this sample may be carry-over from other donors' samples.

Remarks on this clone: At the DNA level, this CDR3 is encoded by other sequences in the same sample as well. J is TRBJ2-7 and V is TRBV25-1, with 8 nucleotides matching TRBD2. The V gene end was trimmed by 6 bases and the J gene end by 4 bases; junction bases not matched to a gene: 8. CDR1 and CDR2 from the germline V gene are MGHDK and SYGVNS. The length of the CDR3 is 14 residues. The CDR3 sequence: CASSQTGTSYEQYF. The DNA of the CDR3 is TGTGCCAGCAGCCAGACCGGGACTAGTTACGAGCAGTACTTC.

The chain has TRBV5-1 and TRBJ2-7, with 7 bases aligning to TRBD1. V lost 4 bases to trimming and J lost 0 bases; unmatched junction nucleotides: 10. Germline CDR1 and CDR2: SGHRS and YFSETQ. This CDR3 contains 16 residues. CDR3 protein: CASSPPTTGSSYEQYF. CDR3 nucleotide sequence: TGCGCCAGCAGCCCGCCGACGACAGGGAGCTCCTACGAGCAGTACTTC.

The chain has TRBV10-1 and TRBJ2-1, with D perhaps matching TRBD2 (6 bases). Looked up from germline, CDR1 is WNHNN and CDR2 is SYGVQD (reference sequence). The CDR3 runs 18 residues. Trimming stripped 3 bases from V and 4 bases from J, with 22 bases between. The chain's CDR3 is CASSDQLPGAGPYNEQFF. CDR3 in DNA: TGCGCCAGCAGTGATCAATTGCCTGGGGCGGGGCCTTACAATGAGCAGTTCTTC.

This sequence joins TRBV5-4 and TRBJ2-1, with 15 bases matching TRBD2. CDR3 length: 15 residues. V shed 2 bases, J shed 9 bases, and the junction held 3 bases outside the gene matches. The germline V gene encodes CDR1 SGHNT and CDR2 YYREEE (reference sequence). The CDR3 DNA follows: TGTGCCAGCAGCTTCGGACTAGCGGGAGGGAGTGAGCAGTTCTTC. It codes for CASSFGLAGGSEQFF.

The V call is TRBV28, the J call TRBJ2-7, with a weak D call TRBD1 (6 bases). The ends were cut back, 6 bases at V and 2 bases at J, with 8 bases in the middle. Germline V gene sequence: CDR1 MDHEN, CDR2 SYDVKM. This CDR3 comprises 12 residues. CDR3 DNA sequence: TGTGCCAGCAGGGGGGCTCCCTACGAGCAGTACTTC. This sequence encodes CASRGAPYEQYF.

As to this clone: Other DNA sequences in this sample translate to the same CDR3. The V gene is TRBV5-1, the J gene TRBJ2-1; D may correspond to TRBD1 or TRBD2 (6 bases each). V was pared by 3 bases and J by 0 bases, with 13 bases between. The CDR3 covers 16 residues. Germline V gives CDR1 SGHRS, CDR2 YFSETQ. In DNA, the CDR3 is TGCGCCAGCAGCTCCTTAGCGGACAGCTCCTACAATGAGCAGTTCTTC. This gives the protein CASSSLADSSYNEQFF.

The CDR3 protein is CASSLEGPTRAGELFF. The DNA for the CDR3 is TGCGCCAGCAGTCTAGAGGGGCCCACAAGGGCCGGGGAGCTGTTTTTT. The chain carries TRBV5-1 and TRBJ2-2; D is tentatively TRBD1 or TRBD2 (5 bases each). The CDR3 loop spans 16 amino acids. Germline CDR1 SGHRS, CDR2 YFSETQ. V gave up 5 bases and J gave up 6 bases, with 20 bases separating them. Complete variable domain (other parts from reference TRBV5-1 and TRBJ2-2): KAGVTQTPRYLIKTRGQQVTLSCSPISGHRSVSWYQQTPGQGLQFLFEYFSETQRNKGNFPGRFSGRQFSNSRSEMNVSTLELGDSALYLCASSLEGPTRAGELFFGEGSRLTVL.

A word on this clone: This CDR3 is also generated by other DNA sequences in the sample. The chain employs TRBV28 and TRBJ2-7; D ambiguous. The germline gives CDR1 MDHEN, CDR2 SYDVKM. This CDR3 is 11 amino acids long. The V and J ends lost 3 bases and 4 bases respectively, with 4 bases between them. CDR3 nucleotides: TGTGCCAGCAGTTTGACATACGAGCAGTACTTC. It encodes CASSLTYEQYF.

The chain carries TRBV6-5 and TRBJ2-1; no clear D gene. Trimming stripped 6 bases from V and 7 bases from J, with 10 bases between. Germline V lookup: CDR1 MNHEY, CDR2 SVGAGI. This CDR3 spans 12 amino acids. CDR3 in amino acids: CASRGPWNEQFF. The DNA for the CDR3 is TGTGCCAGCAGAGGACCGTGGAATGAGCAGTTCTTC.

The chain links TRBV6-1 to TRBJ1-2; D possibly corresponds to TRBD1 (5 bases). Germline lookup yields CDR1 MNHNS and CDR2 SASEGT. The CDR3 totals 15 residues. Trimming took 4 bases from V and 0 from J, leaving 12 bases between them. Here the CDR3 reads CASSVGAASNYGYTF. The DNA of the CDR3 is TGTGCCAGCAGTGTCGGGGCAGCCTCTAACTATGGCTACACCTTC.

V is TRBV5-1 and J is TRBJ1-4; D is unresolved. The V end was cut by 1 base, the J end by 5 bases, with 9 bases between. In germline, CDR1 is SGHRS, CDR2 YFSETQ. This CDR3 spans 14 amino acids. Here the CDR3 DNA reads TGCGCCAGCAGCTTGACCAGCGGAAATGAAAAACTGTTTTTT. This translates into CASSLTSGNEKLFF.

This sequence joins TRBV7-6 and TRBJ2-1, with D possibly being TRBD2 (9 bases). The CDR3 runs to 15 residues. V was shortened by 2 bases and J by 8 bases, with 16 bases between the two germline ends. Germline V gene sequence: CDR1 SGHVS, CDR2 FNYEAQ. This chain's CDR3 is CASSLWLAGQDEQFF. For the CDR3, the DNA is TGTGCCAGCAGCTTATGGCTAGCGGGACAGGATGAGCAGTTCTTC.

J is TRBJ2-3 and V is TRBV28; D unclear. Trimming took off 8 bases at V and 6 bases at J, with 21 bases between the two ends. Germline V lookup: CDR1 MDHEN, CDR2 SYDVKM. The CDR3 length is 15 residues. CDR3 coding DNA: TGTGCCAGCCGCCCGGCTGGGGTTGGCTCGGATACGCAGTATTTT. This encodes CASRPAGVGSDTQYF.

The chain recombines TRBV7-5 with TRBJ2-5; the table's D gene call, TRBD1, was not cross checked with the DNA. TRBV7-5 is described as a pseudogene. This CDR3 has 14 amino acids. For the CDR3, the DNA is TGTGCCAGAAGCTTAGGCGGACATCAAGAGACCCAGTACTTC. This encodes CARSLGGHQETQYF.

CDR3 in amino acids: CASTLYAADTQYF. DNA of the CDR3: TGTGCCAGCACTCTCTACGCAGCAGATACGCAGTATTTT. The chain joins TRBV6-1 to TRBJ2-3; D is uncertain. Germline values: CDR1 MNHNS, CDR2 SASEGT. Trimming removed 7 bases from V and 4 bases from J, with 12 bases in between. This CDR3 has 13 amino acids.

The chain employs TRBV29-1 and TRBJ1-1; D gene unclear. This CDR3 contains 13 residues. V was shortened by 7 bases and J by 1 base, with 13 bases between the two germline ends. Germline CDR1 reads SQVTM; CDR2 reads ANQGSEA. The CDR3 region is CSAPSSRNTEAFF. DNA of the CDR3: TGCAGCGCGCCAAGCAGTAGGAACACTGAAGCTTTCTTT. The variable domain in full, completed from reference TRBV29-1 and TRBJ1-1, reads SAVISQKPSRDICQRGTSLTIQCQVDSQVTMMFWYRQQPGQSLTLIATANQGSEATYESGFVIDKFPISRPNLTFSTLTVSNMSPEDSSIYLCSAPSSRNTEAFFGQGTRLTVV.

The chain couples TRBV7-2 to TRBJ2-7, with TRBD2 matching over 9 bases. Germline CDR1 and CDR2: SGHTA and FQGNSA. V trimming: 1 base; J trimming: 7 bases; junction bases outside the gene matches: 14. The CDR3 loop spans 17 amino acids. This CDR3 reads CASSLGYGGLATREQYF. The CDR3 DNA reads TGTGCCAGCAGCTTAGGGTATGGTGGACTAGCGACAAGGGAGCAGTACTTC.

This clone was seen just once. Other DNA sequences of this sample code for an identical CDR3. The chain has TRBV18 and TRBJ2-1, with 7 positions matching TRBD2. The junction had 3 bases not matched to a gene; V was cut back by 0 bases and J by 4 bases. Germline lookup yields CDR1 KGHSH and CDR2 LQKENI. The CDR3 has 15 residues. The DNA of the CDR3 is TGTGCCAGCTCACCACCTAGCGGGCGATACAATGAGCAGTTCTTC. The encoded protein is CASSPPSGRYNEQFF.

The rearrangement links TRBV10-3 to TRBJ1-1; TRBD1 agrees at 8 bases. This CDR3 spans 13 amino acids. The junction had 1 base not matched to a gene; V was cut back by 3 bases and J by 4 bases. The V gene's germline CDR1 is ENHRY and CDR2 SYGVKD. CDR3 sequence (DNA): TGTGCCATCAGTGATACAGGGGGCACTGAAGCTTTCTTT. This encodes CAISDTGGTEAFF.

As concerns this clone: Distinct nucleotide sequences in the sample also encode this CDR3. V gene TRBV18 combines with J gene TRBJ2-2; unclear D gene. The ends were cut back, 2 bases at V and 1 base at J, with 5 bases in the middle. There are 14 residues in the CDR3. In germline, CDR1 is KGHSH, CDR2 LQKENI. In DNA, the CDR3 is TGTGCCAGCTCACCAGTGGGGAACACCGGGGAGCTGTTTTTT. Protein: CASSPVGNTGELFF. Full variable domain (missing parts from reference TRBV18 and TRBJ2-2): NAGVMQNPRHLVRRRGQEARLRCSPMKGHSHVYWYRQLPEEGLKFMVYLQKENIIDESGMPKERFSAEFPKEGPSILRIQQVVRGDSAAYFCASSPVGNTGELFFGEGSRLTVL.